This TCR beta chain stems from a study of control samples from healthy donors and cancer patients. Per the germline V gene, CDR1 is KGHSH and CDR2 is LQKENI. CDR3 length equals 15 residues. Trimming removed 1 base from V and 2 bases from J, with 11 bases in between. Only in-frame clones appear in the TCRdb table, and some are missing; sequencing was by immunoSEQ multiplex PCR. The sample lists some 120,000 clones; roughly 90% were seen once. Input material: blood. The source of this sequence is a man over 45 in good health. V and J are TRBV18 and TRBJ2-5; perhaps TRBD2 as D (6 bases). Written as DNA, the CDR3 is TGTGCCAGCTCACCACGACCCGGGACTCAAGAGACCCAGTACTTC. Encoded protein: CASSPRPGTQETQYF.